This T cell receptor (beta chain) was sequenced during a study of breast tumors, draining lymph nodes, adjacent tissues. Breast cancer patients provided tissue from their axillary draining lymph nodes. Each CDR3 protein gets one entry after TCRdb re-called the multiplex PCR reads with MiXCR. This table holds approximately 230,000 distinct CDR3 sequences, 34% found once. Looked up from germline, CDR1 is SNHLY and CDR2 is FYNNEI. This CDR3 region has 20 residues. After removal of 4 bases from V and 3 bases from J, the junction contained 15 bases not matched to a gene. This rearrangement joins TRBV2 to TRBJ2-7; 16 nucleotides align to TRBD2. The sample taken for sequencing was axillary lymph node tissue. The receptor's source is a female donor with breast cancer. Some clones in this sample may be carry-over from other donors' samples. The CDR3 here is CASSAPGLAGGPPLYYEQYF. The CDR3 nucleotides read TGTGCCAGCAGTGCCCCGGGACTAGCGGGAGGGCCCCCTCTTTACTACGAGCAGTACTTC.